This T cell receptor (beta chain) was recorded in a study of T cell repertoires in cytomegalovirus infection. On the study more broadly: Selected CMV epitopes included recently identified HLA-C-restricted ones as well as well-studied HLA-B-restricted ones. A matching HLA type, together with CMV infection, was signaled by public TCR beta signatures. Study observations and caveats: Frequencies of public TCR beta families were cumulated, and this identified carriers of CMV plus the relevant HLA. Ex vivo responses were dominated by HLA-C-restricted CMV-specific TCR beta clonotypes.

Points on this clonotype: Its antigen remains unknown.

TCRdb called the reads again in MiXCR, with one record for every CDR3 protein. The sample lists some 920,000 distinct CDR3 sequences; around 30% were seen once. The ends lost 8 bases at V and 7 bases at J; junction bases unmatched: 10. CDR1 is MNHEY, CDR2 SMNVEV, per germline (reference sequence). The CDR3 consists of 14 residues. The clonotype originates from a human donor in good health (CMV status not recorded). Some clones in this sample may be carry-over from other donors' samples. This chain joins TRBV27 and TRBJ1-5; 8 positions agree with TRBD1. This specimen consisted of cultured CD8+ T cells from PBMCs, obtained from culture after CMV antigen stimulation. In DNA form, the CDR3 reads TGTGCCAGCCACCCCGGGACAGGAGGACAGCCCCAGCATTTT. Residues: CASHPGTGGQPQHF.